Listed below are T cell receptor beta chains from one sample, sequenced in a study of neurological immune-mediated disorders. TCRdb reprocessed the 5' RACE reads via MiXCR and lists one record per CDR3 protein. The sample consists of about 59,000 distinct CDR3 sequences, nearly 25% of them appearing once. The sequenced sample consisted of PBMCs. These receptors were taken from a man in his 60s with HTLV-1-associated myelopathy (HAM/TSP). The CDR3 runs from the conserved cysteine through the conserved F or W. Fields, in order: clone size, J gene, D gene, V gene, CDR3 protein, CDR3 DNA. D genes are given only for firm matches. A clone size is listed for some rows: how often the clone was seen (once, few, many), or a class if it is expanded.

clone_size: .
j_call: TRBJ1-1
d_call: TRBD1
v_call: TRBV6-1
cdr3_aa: CASSSGQGARAFF
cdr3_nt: TGTGCCAGCAGTTCGGGACAGGGGGCGCGGGCTTTCTTT

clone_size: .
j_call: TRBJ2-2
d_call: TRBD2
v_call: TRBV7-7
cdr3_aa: CASSSGLAGDTGELFF
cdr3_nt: TGTGCTAGCAGCTCCGGACTAGCGGGAGACACCGGGGAGCTGTTTTTT

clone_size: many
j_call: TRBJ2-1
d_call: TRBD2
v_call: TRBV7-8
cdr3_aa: CASRLAREGHNEQFF
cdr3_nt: TGTGCCAGCAGACTCGCGCGGGAGGGCCACAATGAGCAGTTCTTC

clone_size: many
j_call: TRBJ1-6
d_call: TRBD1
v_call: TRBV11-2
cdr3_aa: CASTGQRNSPLHF
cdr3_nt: TGTGCCAGCACGGGACAGAGGAATTCACCCCTCCACTTT

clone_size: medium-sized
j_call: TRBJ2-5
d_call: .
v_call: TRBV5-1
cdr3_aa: CASSATGVGETQYF
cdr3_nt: TGCGCCAGCAGCGCCACTGGAGTAGGAGAGACCCAGTACTTC

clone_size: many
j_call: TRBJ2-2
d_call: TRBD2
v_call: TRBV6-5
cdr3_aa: CATSKAGGPSGELFF
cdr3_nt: TGTGCCACCTCAAAGGCGGGAGGGCCCTCCGGGGAGCTGTTTTTT

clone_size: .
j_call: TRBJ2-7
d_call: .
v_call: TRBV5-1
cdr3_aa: CASSFSGQLYEQYF
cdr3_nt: TGCGCCAGCAGCTTTTCAGGACAGCTCTACGAGCAGTACTTC

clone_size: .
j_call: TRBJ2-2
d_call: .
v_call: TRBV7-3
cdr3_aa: CASSQVGTGELFF
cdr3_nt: TGTGCCAGCAGTCAGGTTGGCACCGGGGAGCTGTTTTTT

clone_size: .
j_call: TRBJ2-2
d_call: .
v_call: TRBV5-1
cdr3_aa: CASRPEGSTGELFF
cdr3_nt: TGCGCCAGCAGACCCGAGGGTAGCACCGGGGAGCTGTTTTTT

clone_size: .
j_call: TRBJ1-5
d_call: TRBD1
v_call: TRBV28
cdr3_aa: CASRPTDRGGNQPQHF
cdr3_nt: TGTGCCAGCAGACCTACCGACAGGGGGGGCAATCAGCCCCAGCATTTT

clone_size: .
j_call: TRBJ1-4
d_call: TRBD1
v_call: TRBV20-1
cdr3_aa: CSALQGGEKLFF
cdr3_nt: TGCAGTGCTTTACAGGGGGGTGAAAAACTGTTTTTT

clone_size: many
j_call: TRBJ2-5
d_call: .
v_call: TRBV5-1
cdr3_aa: CASYGTRETQYF
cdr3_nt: TGCGCCAGTTACGGGACCCGAGAGACCCAGTACTTC

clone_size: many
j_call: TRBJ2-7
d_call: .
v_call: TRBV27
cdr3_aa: CASSKEGGYREQYF
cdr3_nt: TGTGCCAGCAGTAAGGAGGGCGGGTATCGCGAGCAGTACTTC

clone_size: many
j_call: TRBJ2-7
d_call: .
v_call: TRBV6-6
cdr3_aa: CASSPTFYEQYF
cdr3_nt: TGTGCCAGCAGTCCTACCTTCTACGAGCAGTACTTC

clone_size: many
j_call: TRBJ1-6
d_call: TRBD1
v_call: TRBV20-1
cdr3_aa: CSARLGQGNSPLHF
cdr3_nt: TGCAGTGCTAGACTTGGACAGGGGAATTCACCCCTCCACTTT

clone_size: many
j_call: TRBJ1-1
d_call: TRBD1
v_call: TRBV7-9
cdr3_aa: CAGLRDRESGEAFF
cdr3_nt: TGTGCCGGGCTCCGGGACAGGGAGTCGGGTGAAGCTTTCTTT

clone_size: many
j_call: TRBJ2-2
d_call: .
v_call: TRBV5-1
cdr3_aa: CASSGDGLWGNTGELFF
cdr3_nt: TGCGCCAGCAGCGGGGACGGCCTCTGGGGAAACACCGGGGAGCTGTTTTTT

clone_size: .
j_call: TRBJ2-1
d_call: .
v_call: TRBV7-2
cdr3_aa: CASSLVGTNYYNEQFF
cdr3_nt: TGTGCCAGCAGCTTAGTCGGGACAAACTACTACAATGAGCAGTTCTTC

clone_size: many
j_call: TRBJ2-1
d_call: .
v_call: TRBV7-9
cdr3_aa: CASSFGENEQFF
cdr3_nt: TGTGCCAGCAGCTTCGGGGAGAATGAGCAGTTCTTC

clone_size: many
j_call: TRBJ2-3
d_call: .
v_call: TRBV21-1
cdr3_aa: CASSNRDRDDTQYF
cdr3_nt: TGTGCCAGCAGCAACCGGGACAGGGATGATACGCAGTATTTT

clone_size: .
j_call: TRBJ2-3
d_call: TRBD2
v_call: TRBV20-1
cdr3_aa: CSAKGLAGVSTDTQYF
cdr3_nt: TGCAGTGCTAAGGGACTAGCGGGAGTGAGCACAGATACGCAGTATTTT

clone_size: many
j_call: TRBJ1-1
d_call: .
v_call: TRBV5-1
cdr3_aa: CASSLIEKGEAFF
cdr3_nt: TGCGCCAGCAGCTTGATTGAAAAAGGGGAAGCTTTCTTT

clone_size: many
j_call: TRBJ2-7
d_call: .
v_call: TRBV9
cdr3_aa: CASSVFGRGDEQYF
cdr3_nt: TGTGCCAGCAGCGTATTCGGGAGAGGAGACGAGCAGTACTTC

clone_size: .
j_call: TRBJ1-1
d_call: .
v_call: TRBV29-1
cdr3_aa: CSVKRSTEAFF
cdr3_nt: TGCAGCGTGAAAAGGAGCACTGAAGCTTTCTTT

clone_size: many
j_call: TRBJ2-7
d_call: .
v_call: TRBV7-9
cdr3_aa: CASSLVRLDLGQYF
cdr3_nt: TGTGCCAGCAGCCTCGTCAGGCTTGACCTGGGGCAGTACTTC

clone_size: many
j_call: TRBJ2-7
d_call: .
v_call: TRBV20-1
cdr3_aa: CSARDHTVGSYEQYF
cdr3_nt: TGCAGTGCTAGAGATCACACTGTGGGCTCCTACGAGCAGTACTTC

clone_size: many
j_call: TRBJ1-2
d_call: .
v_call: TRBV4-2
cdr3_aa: CASSQSDYGYTF
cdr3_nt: TGTGCCAGCAGCCAATCGGACTATGGCTACACCTTC

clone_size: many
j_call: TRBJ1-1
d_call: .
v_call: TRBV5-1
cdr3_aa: CASSLQTGQGTEAFF
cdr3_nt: TGCGCCAGCAGCTTGCAGACGGGGCAGGGGACTGAAGCTTTCTTT

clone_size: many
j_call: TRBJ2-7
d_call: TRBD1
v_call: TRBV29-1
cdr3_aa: CSVRPQGARYEQYF
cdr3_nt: TGCAGCGTTCGGCCACAGGGGGCTAGGTACGAGCAGTACTTC

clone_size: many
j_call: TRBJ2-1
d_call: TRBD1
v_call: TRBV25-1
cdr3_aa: CASSEMDRYEGEQFF
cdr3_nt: TGTGCCAGCAGTGAAATGGACAGGTATGAAGGTGAGCAGTTCTTC